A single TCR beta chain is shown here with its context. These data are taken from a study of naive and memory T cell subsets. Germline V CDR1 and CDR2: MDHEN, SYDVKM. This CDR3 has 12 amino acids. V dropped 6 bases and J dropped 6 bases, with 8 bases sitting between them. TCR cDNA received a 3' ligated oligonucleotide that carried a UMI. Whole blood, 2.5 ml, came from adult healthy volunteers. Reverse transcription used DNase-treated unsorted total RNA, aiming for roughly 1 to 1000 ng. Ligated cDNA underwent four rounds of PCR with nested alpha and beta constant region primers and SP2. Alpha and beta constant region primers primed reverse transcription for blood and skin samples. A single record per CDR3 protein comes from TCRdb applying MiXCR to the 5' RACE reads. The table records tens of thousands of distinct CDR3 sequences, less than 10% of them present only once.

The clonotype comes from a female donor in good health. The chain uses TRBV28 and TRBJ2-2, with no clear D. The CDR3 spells CASSGPPGELFF. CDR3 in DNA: TGTGCCAGCAGCGGACCTCCCGGGGAGCTGTTTTTT.